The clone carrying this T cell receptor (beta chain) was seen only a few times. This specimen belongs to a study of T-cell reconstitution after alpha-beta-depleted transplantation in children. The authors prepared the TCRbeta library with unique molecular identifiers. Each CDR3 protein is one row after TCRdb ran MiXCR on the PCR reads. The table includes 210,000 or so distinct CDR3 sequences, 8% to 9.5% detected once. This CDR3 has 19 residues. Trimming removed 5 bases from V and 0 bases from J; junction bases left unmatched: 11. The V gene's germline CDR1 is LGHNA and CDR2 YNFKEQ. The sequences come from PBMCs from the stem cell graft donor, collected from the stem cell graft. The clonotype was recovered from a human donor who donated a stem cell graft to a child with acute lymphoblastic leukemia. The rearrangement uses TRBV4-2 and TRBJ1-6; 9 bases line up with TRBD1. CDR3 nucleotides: TGTGCCAGCAGCTCAAATCAAGGACAGGGGAGCTCCTATAATTCACCCCTCCACTTT. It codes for CASSSNQGQGSSYNSPLHF.